This T cell receptor beta chain originates from a study of blood T cell repertoires in COVID-19. About the study: Samples of COVID-19 (acute and convalescent) were obtained from the United States, Italy and Spain. Sample material is recorded as cDNA or gDNA derived from T cells, B-cell-depleted T cells, or PBMCs.

This clone was seen only once. The data were produced by immunoSEQ multiplex PCR, yet TCRdb's version contains in-frame clones alone and is incomplete. The sample lists over 200,000 clones, about 94% occurring once. The germline V gene has CDR1 SGHTA and CDR2 FQGNSA. J lost 6 bases, V lost 5 bases, and 12 bases had no gene match. CDR3 length: 16 amino acids. Sequences were obtained from peripheral blood. V and J are TRBV7-2 and TRBJ2-1; 8 bases match TRBD2. This receptor was identified in a man in his fifties or sixties with COVID-19, enrolled during active disease. Here the CDR3 DNA reads TGTGCCAGCAGCAGAACCGGGACTAGGGAATTCAATGAGCAGTTCTTC. Translation gives CASSRTGTREFNEQFF.